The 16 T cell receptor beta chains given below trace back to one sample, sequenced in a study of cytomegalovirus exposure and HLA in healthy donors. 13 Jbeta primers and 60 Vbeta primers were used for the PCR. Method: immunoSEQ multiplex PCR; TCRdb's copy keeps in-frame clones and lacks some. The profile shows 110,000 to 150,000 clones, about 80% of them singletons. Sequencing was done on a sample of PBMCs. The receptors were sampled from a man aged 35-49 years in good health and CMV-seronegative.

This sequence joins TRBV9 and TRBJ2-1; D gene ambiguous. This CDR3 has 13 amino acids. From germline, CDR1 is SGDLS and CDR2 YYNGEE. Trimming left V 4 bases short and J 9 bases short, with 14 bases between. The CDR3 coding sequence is TGTGCCAGCAGCACCCAAACTACGGGTGAGCAGTTCTTC. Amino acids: CASSTQTTGEQFF.

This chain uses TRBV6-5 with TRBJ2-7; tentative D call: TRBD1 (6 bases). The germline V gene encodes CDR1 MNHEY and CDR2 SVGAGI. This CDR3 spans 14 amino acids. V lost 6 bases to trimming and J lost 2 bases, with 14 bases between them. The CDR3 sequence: CASSGTRPPYEQYF. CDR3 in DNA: TGTGCCAGCAGCGGGACAAGGCCCCCCTACGAGCAGTACTTC.

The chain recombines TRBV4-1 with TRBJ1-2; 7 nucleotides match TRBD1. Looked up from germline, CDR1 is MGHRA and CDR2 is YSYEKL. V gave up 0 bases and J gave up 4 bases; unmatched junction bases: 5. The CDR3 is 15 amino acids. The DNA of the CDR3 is TGCGCCAGCAGCCAAGAAGTAGGGGGCTTCTATGGCTACACCTTC. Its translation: CASSQEVGGFYGYTF.

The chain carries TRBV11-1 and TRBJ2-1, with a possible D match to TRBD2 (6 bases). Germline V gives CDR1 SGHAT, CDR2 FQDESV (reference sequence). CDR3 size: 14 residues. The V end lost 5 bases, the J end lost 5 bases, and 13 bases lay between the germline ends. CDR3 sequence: CASSREIGNNEQFF. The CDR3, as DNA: TGTGCCAGCAGCCGGGAGATTGGGAACAATGAGCAGTTCTTC.

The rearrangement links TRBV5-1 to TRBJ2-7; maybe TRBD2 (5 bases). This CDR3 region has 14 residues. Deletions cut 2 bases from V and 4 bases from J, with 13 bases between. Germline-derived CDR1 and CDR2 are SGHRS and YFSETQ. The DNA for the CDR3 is TGCGCCAGCAGCTTATCGGGAACGCGTTACGAGCAGTACTTC. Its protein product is CASSLSGTRYEQYF. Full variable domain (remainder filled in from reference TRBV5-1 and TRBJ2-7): KAGVTQTPRYLIKTRGQQVTLSCSPISGHRSVSWYQQTPGQGLQFLFEYFSETQRNKGNFPGRFSGRQFSNSRSEMNVSTLELGDSALYLCASSLSGTRYEQYFGPGTRLTVT.

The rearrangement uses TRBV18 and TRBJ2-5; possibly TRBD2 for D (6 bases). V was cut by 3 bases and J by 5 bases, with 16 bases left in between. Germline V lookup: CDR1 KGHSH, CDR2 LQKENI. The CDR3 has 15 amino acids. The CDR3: CASSPQLGGSETQYF. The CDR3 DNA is TGTGCCAGCTCACCGCAGCTTGGGGGGTCGGAGACCCAGTACTTC.

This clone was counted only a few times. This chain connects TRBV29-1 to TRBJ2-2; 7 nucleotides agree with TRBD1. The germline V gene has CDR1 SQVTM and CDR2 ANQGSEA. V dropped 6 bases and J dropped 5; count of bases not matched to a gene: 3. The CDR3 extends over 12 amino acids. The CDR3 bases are TGCAGCGTCGTCAGGGGGACCGGGGAGCTGTTTTTT. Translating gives CSVVRGTGELFF.

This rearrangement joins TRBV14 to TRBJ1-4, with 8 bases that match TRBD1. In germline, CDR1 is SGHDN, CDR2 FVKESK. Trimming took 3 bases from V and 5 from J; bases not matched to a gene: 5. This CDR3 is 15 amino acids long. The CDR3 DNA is TGTGCCAGCAGCCACCGGGACAGGACGAATGAAAAACTGTTTTTT. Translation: CASSHRDRTNEKLFF. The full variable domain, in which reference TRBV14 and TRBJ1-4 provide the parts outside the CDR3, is EAGVTQFPSHSVIEKGQTVTLRCDPISGHDNLYWYRRVMGKEIKFLLHFVKESKQDESGMPNNRFLAERTGGTYSTLKVQPAELEDSGVYFCASSHRDRTNEKLFFGSGTQLSVL.

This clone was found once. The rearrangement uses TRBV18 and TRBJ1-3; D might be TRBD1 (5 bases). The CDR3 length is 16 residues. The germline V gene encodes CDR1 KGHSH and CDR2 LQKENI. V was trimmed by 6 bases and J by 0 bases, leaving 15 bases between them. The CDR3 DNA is TGTGCCAGCTCCCAAGGGACTTTGAGCTCTGGAAACACCATATATTTT. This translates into CASSQGTLSSGNTIYF. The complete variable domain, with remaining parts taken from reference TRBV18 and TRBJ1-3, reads NAGVMQNPRHLVRRRGQEARLRCSPMKGHSHVYWYRQLPEEGLKFMVYLQKENIIDESGMPKERFSAEFPKEGPSILRIQQVVRGDSAAYFCASSQGTLSSGNTIYFGEGSWLTVV.

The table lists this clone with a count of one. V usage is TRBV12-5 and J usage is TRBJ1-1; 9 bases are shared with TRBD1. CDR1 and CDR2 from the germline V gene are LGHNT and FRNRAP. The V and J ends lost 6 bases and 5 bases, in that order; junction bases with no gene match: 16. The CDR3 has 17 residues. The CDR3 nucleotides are TGTGCTAGTGGAACCGGGACAGGGCATGTTCAGGGGACTGAAGCTTTCTTT. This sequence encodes CASGTGTGHVQGTEAFF.

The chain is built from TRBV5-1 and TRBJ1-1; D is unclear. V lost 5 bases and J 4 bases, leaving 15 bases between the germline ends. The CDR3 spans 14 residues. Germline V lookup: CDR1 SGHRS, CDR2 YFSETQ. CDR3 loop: CASRVNFGGTEAFF. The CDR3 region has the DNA TGCGCCAGCAGGGTGAACTTCGGAGGCACTGAAGCTTTCTTT. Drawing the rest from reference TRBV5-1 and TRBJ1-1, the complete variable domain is KAGVTQTPRYLIKTRGQQVTLSCSPISGHRSVSWYQQTPGQGLQFLFEYFSETQRNKGNFPGRFSGRQFSNSRSEMNVSTLELGDSALYLCASRVNFGGTEAFFGQGTRLTVV.

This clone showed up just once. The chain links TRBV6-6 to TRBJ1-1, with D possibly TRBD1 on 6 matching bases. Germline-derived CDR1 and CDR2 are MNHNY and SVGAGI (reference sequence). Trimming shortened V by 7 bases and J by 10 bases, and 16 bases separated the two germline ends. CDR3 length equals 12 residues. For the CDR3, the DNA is TGTGCCAGCAACCTACAGGGATCGGCAGCTTTCTTT. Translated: CASNLQGSAAFF.

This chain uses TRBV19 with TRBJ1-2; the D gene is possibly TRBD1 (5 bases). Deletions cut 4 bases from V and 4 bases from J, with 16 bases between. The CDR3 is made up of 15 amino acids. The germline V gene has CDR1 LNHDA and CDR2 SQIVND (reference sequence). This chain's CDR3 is CASSTFDRNFYGYTF. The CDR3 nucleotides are TGTGCCAGTAGTACATTCGACAGAAATTTCTATGGCTACACCTTC.

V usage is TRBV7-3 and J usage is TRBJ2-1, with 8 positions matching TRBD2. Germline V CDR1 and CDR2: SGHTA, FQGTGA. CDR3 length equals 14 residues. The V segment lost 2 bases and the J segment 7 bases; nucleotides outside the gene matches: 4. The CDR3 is CASSLQRGRNEQFF. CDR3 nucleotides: TGTGCCAGCAGCTTACAGCGGGGGAGAAATGAGCAGTTCTTC.

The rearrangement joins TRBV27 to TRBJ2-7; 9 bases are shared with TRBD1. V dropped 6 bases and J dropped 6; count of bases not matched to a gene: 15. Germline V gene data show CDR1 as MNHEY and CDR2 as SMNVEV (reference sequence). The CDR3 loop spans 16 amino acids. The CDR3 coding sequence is TGTGCCAGCAGCCCTCGCTTGGGACAGGGCAAGTCCGAGCAGTACTTC. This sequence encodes CASSPRLGQGKSEQYF.

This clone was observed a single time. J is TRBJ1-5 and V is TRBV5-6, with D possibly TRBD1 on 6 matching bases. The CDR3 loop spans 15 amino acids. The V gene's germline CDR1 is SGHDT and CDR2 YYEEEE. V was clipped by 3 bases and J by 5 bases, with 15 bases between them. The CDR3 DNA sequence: TGTGCCAGCAGCTCCTTGGACAGAAGCGATCAGCCCCAGCATTTT. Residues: CASSSLDRSDQPQHF. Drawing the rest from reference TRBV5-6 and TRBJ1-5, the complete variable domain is DAGVTQSPTHLIKTRGQQVTLRCSPKSGHDTVSWYQQALGQGPQFIFQYYEEEERQRGNFPDRFSGHQFPNYSSELNVNALLLGDSALYLCASSSLDRSDQPQHFGDGTRLSIL.